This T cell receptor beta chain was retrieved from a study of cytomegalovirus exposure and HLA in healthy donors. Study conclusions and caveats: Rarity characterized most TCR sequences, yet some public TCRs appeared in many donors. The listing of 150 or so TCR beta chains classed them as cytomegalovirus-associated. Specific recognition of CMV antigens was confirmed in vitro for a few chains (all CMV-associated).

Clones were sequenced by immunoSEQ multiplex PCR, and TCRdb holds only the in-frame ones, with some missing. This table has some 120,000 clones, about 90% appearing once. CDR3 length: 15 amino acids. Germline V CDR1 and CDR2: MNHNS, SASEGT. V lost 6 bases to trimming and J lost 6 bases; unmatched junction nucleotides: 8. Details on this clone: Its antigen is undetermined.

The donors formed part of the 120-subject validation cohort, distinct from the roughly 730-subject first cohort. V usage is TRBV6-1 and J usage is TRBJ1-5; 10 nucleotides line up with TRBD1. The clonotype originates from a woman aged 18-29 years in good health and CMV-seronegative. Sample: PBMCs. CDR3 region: CASRSGTGVGQPQHF. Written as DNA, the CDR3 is TGTGCCAGCAGGTCCGGGACAGGGGTAGGTCAGCCCCAGCATTTT.